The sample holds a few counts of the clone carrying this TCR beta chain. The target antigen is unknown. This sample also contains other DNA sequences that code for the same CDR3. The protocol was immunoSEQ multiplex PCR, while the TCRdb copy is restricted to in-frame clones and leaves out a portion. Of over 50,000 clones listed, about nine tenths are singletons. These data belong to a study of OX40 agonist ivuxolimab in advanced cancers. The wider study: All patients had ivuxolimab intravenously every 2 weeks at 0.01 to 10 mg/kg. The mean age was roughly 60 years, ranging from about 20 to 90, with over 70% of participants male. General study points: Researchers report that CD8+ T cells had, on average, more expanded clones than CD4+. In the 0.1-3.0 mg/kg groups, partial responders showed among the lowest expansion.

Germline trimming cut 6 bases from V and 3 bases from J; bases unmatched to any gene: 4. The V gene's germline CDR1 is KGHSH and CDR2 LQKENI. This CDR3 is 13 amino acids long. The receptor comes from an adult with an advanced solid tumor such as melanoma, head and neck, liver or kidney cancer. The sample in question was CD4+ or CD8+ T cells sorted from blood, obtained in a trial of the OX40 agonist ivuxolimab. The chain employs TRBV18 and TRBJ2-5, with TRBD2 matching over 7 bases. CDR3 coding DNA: TGTGCCAGCTCGGGTACTAGCGAAGAGACCCAGTACTTC. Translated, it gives CASSGTSEETQYF.